This is a list of T cell receptor beta chains from one sample in a study of blood T cell repertoires in COVID-19. Clones were sequenced by immunoSEQ multiplex PCR, and TCRdb holds only the in-frame ones, with some missing. The repertoire holds about 200,000 clones, with roughly 81% as singletons. The specimen was peripheral blood. Receptor source: a woman of 80 years or more with acute or convalescent COVID-19. CDR3s include the opening cysteine and the closing phenylalanine or tryptophan. Each record gives: V gene, CDR3 protein.

TRBV4-3 | CASSQDSRNTIYF
TRBV5-6 | CASSFGDSLQVGYTF
TRBV6-5 | CASSYPSGSQFF
TRBV3-1/TRBV3-2 | CASSENPWTGGFRNTEAFF
TRBV18 | CASSYTGGNTEAFF
TRBV30 | CAWSVRWGGTEAFF
TRBV5-6 | CASSLEGGTVPSGVF
TRBV19 | CASSIDTSPYNEQFF
TRBV2 | CASSPGPSGNTIYF
TRBV7-2 | CASSRTGNPGNTIYF
TRBV28 | CALGEGGPGETQYF
TRBV7-2 | CASSLGQGETQYF
TRBV18 | CASSPTRVAGYLEAFF
TRBV2 | CASSESSGRYEQFF
TRBV7-9 | CASSLTPPREQYF
TRBV11-2 | CASSFPSWRWQGTETEAFF
TRBV15 | CATSIRQGGRAEAFF
TRBV6-5 | CASTNRGVPYEQYF
TRBV16 | CASSHFSLGELFF
TRBV19 | CASSWQGHTDTQYF